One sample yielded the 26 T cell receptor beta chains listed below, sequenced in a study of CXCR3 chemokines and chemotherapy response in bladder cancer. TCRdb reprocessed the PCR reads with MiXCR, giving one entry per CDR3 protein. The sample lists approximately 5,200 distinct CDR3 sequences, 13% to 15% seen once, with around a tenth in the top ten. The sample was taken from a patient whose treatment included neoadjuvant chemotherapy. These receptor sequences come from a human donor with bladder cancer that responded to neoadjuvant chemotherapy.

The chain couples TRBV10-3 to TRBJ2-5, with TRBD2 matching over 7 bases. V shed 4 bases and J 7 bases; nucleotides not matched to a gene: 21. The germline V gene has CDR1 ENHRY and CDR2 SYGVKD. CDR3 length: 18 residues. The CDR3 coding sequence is TGTGCCATCAGTGTTGGCGAGGGCTACCGCGGGAGATCGGTGACCCAGTACTTC. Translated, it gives CAISVGEGYRGRSVTQYF.

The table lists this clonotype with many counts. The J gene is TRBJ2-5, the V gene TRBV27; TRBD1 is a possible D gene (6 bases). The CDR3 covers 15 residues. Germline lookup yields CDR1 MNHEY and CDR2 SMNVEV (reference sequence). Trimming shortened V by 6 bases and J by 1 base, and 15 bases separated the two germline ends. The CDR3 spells CASRARQAPQETQYF. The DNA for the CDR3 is TGTGCCAGCAGAGCCCGACAGGCGCCCCAAGAGACCCAGTACTTC.

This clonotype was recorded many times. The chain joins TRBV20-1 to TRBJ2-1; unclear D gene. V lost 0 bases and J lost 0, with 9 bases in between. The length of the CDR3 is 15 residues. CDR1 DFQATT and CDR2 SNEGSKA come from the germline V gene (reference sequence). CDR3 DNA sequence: TGCAGTGCTAGAGAGTGGGGTGGCTCCTACAATGAGCAGTTCTTC. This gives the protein CSAREWGGSYNEQFF.

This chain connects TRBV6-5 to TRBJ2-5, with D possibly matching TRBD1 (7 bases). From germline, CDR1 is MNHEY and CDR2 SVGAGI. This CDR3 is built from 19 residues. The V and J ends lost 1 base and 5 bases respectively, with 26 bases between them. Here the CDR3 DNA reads TGTGCCAGCAGTTACTGGAGACAGGGAGGAGAGGGGCAAGCGGAGACCCAGTACTTC. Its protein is CASSYWRQGGEGQAETQYF.

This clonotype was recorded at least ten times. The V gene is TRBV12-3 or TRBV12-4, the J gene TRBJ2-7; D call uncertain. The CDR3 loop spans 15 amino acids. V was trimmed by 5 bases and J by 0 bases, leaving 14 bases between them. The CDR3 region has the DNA TGTGCCAGCAGTGTGACGGGCGTGAGCTCCTACGAGCAGTACTTC. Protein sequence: CASSVTGVSSYEQYF.

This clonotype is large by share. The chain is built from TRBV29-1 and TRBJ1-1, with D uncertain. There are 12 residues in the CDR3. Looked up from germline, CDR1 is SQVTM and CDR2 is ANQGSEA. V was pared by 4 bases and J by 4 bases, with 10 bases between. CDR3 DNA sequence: TGCAGCGTTGCTGACACCGCCACTGAAGCTTTCTTT. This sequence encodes CSVADTATEAFF.

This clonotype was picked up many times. The CDR3: CASSPLPVGMNTEAFF. CDR3 in DNA: TGTGCCAGCTCACCACTCCCAGTGGGGATGAACACTGAAGCTTTCTTT. V and J are TRBV18 and TRBJ1-1; D is ambiguous. The germline V gene encodes CDR1 KGHSH and CDR2 LQKENI. The CDR3 consists of 16 residues. V was trimmed by 1 base and J by 0 bases, leaving 12 bases between them.

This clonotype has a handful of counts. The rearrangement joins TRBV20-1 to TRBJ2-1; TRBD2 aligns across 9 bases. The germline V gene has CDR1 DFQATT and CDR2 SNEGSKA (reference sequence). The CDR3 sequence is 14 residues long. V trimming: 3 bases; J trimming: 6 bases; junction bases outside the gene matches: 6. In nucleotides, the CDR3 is TGCAGTGCTAGGGTTATGGGACTAGCCAATGAGCAGTTCTTC. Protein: CSARVMGLANEQFF.

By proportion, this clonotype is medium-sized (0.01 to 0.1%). CDR3 DNA: TGTGCCAGTAGTATAGCGCACTTCCCCTACGAGCAGTACTTC. Protein product: CASSIAHFPYEQYF. The gene calls are TRBV19 and TRBJ2-7; no reliable D call. Germline CDR1 and CDR2: LNHDA and SQIVND (reference sequence). V dropped 1 base and J dropped 2 bases, with 9 bases sitting between them. The CDR3 extends over 14 amino acids.

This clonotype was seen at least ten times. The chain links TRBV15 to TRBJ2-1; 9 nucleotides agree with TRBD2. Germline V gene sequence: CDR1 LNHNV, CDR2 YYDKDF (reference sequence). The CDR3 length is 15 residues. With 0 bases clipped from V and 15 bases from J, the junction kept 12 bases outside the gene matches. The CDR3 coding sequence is TGTGCCACCAGCAGAGAAGCAAATCTAGCGGGATTGCCGTTCTTC. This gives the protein CATSREANLAGLPFF.

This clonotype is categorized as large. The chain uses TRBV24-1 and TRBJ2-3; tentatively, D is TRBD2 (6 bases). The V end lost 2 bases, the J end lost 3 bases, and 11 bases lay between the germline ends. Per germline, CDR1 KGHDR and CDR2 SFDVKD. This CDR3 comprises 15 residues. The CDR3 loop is CATSDSPGLTDTQYF. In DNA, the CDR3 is TGTGCCACCAGTGATTCCCCCGGACTAACAGATACGCAGTATTTT.

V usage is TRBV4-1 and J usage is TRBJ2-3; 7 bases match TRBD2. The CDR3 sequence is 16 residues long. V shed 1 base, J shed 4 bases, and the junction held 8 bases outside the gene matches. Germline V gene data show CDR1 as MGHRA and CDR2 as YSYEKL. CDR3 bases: TGCGCCAGCAGCCAAGCCACTAGCGATGGCCCAGATACGCAGTATTTT. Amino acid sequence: CASSQATSDGPDTQYF.

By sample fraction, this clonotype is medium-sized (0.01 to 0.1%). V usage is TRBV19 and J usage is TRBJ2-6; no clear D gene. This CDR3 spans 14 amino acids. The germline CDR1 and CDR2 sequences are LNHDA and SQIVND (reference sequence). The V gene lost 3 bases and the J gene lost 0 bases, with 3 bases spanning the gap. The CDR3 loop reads CASSIGSGANVLTF. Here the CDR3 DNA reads TGTGCCAGTAGTATCGGCTCTGGGGCCAACGTCCTGACTTTC.

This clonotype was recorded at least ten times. In DNA form, the CDR3 reads TGTGCCAGCAGCCCCCCCCAGGGTGGCTACACCTTC. This gives the protein CASSPPQGGYTF. The chain carries TRBV7-9 and TRBJ1-2, with D possibly being TRBD1 (5 bases). V was cut by 5 bases and J by 7 bases, with 11 bases left in between. Germline lookup yields CDR1 SEHNR and CDR2 FQNEAQ (reference sequence). The CDR3 loop spans 12 amino acids.

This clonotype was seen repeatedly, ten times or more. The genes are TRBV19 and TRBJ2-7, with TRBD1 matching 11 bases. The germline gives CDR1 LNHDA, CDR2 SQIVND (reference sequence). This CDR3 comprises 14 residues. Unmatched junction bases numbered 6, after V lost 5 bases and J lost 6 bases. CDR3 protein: CASSHRDRGGEQYF. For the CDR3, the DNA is TGTGCCAGTAGTCACCGGGACAGGGGGGGCGAGCAGTACTTC.

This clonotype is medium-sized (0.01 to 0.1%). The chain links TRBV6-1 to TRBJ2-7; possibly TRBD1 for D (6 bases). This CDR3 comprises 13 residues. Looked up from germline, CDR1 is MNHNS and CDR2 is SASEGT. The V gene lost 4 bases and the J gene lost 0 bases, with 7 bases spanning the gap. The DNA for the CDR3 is TGTGCCAGCAGTGGGACAGTCTCCTACGAGCAGTACTTC. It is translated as CASSGTVSYEQYF.

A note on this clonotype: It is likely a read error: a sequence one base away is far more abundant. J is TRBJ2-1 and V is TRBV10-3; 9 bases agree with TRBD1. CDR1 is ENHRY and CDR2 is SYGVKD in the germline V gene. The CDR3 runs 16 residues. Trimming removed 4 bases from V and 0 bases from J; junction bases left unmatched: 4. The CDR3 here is CAISAKTGGSYNEQFF. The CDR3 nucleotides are TGTGCCATCAGTGCAAAGACAGGGGGCTCCTACAATGAGCAGTTCTTC.

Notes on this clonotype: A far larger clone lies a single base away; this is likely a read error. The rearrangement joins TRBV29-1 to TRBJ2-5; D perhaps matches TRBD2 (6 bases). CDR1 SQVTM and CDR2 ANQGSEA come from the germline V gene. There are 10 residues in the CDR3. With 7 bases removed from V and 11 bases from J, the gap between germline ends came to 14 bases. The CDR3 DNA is TGCAGCGCGCAGGAGGGTGAGCAGTACTTC. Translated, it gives CSAQEGEQYF.

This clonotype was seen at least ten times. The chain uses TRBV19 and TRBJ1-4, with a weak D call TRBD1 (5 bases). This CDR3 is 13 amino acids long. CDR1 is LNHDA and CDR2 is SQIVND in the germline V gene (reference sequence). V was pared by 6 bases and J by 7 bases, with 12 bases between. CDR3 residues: CASSDRRGEKLFF. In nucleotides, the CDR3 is TGTGCCAGTAGCGACAGAAGAGGTGAAAAACTGTTTTTT.

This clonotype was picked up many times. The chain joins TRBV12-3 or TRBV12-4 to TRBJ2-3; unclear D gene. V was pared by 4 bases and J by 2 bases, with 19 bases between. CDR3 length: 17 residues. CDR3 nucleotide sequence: TGTGCCAGCAGTTCAAAGCTACGTCTGGGAATCACAGATACGCAGTATTTT. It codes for CASSSKLRLGITDTQYF.

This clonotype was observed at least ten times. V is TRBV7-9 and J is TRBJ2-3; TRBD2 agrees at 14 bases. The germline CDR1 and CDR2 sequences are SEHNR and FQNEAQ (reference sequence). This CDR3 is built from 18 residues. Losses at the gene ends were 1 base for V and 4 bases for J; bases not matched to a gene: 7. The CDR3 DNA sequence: TGTGCCAGCAGCTTAGGAGCGGGACTAGCGGGAGCCGCAGATACGCAGTATTTT. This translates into CASSLGAGLAGAADTQYF.

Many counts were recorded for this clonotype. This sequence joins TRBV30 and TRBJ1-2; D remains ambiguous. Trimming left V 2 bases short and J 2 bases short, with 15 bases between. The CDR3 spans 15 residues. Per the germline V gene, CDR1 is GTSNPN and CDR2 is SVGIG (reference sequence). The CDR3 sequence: CAWSSIGLGNYGYTF. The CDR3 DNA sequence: TGTGCCTGGAGTTCGATAGGGCTCGGGAACTATGGCTACACCTTC. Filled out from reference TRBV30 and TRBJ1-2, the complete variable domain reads SQTIHQWPATLVQPVGSPLSLECTVEGTSNPNLYWYRQAAGRGLQLLFYSVGIGQISSEVPQNLSASRPQDRQFILSSKKLLLSDSGFYLCAWSSIGLGNYGYTFGSGTRLTVV.

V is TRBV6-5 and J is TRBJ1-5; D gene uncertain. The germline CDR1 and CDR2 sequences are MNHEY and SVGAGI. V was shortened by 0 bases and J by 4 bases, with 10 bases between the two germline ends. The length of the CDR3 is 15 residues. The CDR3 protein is CASSYSRMQNQPQHF. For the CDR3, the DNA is TGTGCCAGCAGTTACTCCCGGATGCAAAATCAGCCCCAGCATTTT.

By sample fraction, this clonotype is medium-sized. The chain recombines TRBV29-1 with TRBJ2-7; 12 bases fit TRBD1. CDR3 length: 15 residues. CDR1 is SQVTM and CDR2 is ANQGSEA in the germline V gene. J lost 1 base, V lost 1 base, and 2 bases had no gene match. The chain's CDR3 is CSVEAGQGASYEQYF. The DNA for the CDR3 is TGCAGCGTTGAAGCGGGACAGGGGGCGTCCTACGAGCAGTACTTC.

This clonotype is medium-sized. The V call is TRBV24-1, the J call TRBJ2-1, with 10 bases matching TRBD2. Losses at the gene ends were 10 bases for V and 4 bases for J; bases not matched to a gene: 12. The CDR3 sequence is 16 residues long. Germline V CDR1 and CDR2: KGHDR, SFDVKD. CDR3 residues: CATGLRRTSGYNEQFF. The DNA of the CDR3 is TGTGCCACTGGCCTCCGGCGGACTAGCGGTTACAATGAGCAGTTCTTC.

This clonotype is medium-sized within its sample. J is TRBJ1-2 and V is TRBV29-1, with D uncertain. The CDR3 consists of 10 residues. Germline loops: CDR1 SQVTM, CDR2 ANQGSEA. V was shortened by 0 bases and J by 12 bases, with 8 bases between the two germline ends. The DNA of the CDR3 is TGCAGCGTTGAAGAAGGGATCGACACCTTC. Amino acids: CSVEEGIDTF.